These T cell receptor beta chains were read from a single sample in a study of blood T cell repertoires in COVID-19. The repertoire was sequenced with immunoSEQ multiplex PCR; TCRdb's copy has only in-frame clones and lacks some. The sample has around 94,000 clones; about 80% are singletons. The sample taken for sequencing was peripheral blood. All receptors derive from a human donor in a cohort sampled during active COVID-19. Both conserved end residues are part of each CDR3. Fields, in order: V gene, J gene, clone size, D gene, CDR3 protein, CDR3 DNA. The D gene is left open where the match is weak. Clone size is stated in some rows and not others, as once, few, many or a class when expanded.

v_gene: TRBV12-5
j_gene: TRBJ1-1
abundance: NA
d_gene: NA
CDR3aa: CASGRGVNTEAFF
CDR3nt: TGTGCTAGTGGTCGCGGGGTGAACACTGAAGCTTTCTTT

v_gene: TRBV7-9
j_gene: TRBJ2-7
abundance: NA
d_gene: NA
CDR3aa: CASSLAPGYEQYF
CDR3nt: TGTGCCAGCAGCTTAGCGCCCGGCTACGAGCAGTACTTC

v_gene: TRBV19
j_gene: TRBJ2-3
abundance: NA
d_gene: TRBD1
CDR3aa: CASGERDRAADTQYF
CDR3nt: TGTGCCAGTGGGGAAAGGGACAGGGCGGCAGATACGCAGTATTTT

v_gene: TRBV28
j_gene: TRBJ2-5
abundance: NA
d_gene: TRBD2
CDR3aa: CASRRYREGETQYF
CDR3nt: TGTGCCAGCAGGAGGTATAGGGAGGGGGAGACCCAGTACTTC

v_gene: TRBV3-1/TRBV3-2
j_gene: TRBJ1-5
abundance: NA
d_gene: NA
CDR3aa: CASSQGAGGQPQHF
CDR3nt: TGTGCCAGCAGCCAAGGGGCGGGCGGGCAGCCCCAGCATTTT

v_gene: TRBV9
j_gene: TRBJ2-1
abundance: once
d_gene: TRBD2
CDR3aa: CASGPSSGRGLNEQFF
CDR3nt: TGTGCCAGCGGACCTTCAAGCGGGAGAGGATTAAATGAGCAGTTCTTC

v_gene: TRBV20-1
j_gene: TRBJ2-7
abundance: NA
d_gene: NA
CDR3aa: CSARGLDEQYF
CDR3nt: TGCAGTGCTAGAGGGCTGGACGAGCAGTACTTC

v_gene: TRBV28
j_gene: TRBJ2-7
abundance: NA
d_gene: NA
CDR3aa: CASSPPEAVYEQYF
CDR3nt: TGTGCCAGCAGTCCCCCCGAGGCAGTATACGAGCAGTACTTC

v_gene: TRBV6-5
j_gene: TRBJ2-7
abundance: few
d_gene: NA
CDR3aa: CASSFPGKGEQYF
CDR3nt: TGTGCCAGCAGTTTCCCGGGGAAGGGCGAGCAGTACTTC

v_gene: TRBV19
j_gene: TRBJ2-7
abundance: NA
d_gene: NA
CDR3aa: CASSIPGYYEQYF
CDR3nt: TGTGCCAGTAGTATACCAGGGTACTACGAGCAGTACTTC

v_gene: TRBV7-2
j_gene: TRBJ2-7
abundance: NA
d_gene: NA
CDR3aa: CASSFVQGPYEQYF
CDR3nt: TGTGCCAGCAGTTTCGTTCAGGGCCCCTACGAGCAGTACTTC

v_gene: TRBV5-1
j_gene: TRBJ2-5
abundance: once
d_gene: NA
CDR3aa: CASSLARVWETQYF
CDR3nt: TGCGCCAGCAGCTTGGCGAGGGTGTGGGAGACCCAGTACTTC

v_gene: TRBV19
j_gene: TRBJ2-5
abundance: few
d_gene: TRBD1
CDR3aa: CASSGTGGQTQYF
CDR3nt: TGTGCCAGTAGTGGGACAGGGGGACAGACCCAGTACTTC

v_gene: TRBV19
j_gene: TRBJ2-7
abundance: NA
d_gene: TRBD1
CDR3aa: CASSMTGNEQYF
CDR3nt: TGTGCCAGTAGTATGACAGGGAACGAGCAGTACTTC

v_gene: TRBV20-1
j_gene: TRBJ2-7
abundance: NA
d_gene: TRBD1
CDR3aa: CSASSGTGLYEQYF
CDR3nt: TGCAGTGCTAGTTCCGGGACAGGGCTTTACGAGCAGTACTTC

v_gene: TRBV19
j_gene: TRBJ2-1
abundance: NA
d_gene: TRBD2
CDR3aa: CASSIHSSGRRNEQFF
CDR3nt: TGTGCCAGTAGTATACATTCCAGCGGGAGGAGAAATGAGCAGTTCTTC

v_gene: TRBV5-4
j_gene: TRBJ2-5
abundance: once
d_gene: NA
CDR3aa: CASSFRGQETQYF
CDR3nt: TGTGCCAGCAGCTTCAGGGGCCAAGAGACCCAGTACTTC

v_gene: TRBV7-2
j_gene: TRBJ1-1
abundance: NA
d_gene: NA
CDR3aa: CASSSYGVLEAFF
CDR3nt: TGTGCCAGCAGCTCCTACGGGGTTTTGGAGGCTTTCTTT

v_gene: TRBV1
j_gene: TRBJ2-7
abundance: few
d_gene: NA
CDR3aa: CTSSRPDGPYEQYF
CDR3nt: TGCACCAGCAGCCGGCCCGATGGGCCCTACGAGCAGTACTTC

v_gene: TRBV28
j_gene: TRBJ1-3
abundance: NA
d_gene: TRBD1
CDR3aa: CASSVDRLSGNTIYF
CDR3nt: TGTGCCAGCAGTGTGGACAGGCTCTCTGGAAACACCATATATTTT

v_gene: TRBV28
j_gene: TRBJ2-7
abundance: NA
d_gene: NA
CDR3aa: CASSFKGTGVFRQYF
CDR3nt: TGTGCCAGCAGTTTTAAGGGGACGGGGGTATTTAGGCAGTACTTC

v_gene: TRBV5-1
j_gene: TRBJ1-1
abundance: few
d_gene: NA
CDR3aa: CASSSGVLNTEAFF
CDR3nt: TGCGCCAGCAGCTCAGGTGTTCTGAACACTGAAGCTTTCTTT

v_gene: TRBV12-3/TRBV12-4
j_gene: TRBJ1-5
abundance: NA
d_gene: NA
CDR3aa: CASSEGNQPQHF
CDR3nt: TGTGCCAGCAGTGAGGGTAATCAGCCCCAGCATTTT

v_gene: TRBV4-1
j_gene: TRBJ2-7
abundance: once
d_gene: TRBD2
CDR3aa: CASSPPSGGTYEQYF
CDR3nt: TGCGCCAGCAGCCCGCCGTCGGGGGGGACCTACGAGCAGTACTTC

v_gene: TRBV6-5
j_gene: TRBJ2-7
abundance: NA
d_gene: NA
CDR3aa: CASSYRGGSSYEQYF
CDR3nt: TGTGCCAGCAGTTACAGGGGCGGAAGCTCCTACGAGCAGTACTTC

v_gene: TRBV5-4
j_gene: TRBJ2-4
abundance: once
d_gene: NA
CDR3aa: CASSTRQTAKNIQYF
CDR3nt: TGTGCCAGCAGCACCCGACAAACGGCCAAAAACATTCAGTACTTC

v_gene: TRBV10-2
j_gene: TRBJ2-3
abundance: NA
d_gene: TRBD2
CDR3aa: CASSRASGVGTDTQYF
CDR3nt: TGCGCCAGCAGCCGCGCTAGCGGGGTTGGCACAGATACGCAGTATTTT

v_gene: TRBV7-2
j_gene: TRBJ2-1
abundance: once
d_gene: TRBD2
CDR3aa: CASSPSGSSYNEQFF
CDR3nt: TGTGCCAGCAGCCCGAGCGGGAGTTCCTACAATGAGCAGTTCTTC

v_gene: TRBV12-3/TRBV12-4
j_gene: TRBJ1-1
abundance: NA
d_gene: NA
CDR3aa: CASSYMGPNEAFF
CDR3nt: TGTGCCAGCAGTTACATGGGCCCGAATGAAGCTTTCTTT

v_gene: TRBV5-1
j_gene: TRBJ1-2
abundance: NA
d_gene: TRBD1
CDR3aa: CASSLQGPSNGYTF
CDR3nt: TGCGCCAGCAGCTTACAGGGGCCTTCGAATGGCTACACCTTC

v_gene: TRBV5-5
j_gene: TRBJ2-6
abundance: NA
d_gene: NA
CDR3aa: CASSPFGGSSGANVLTF
CDR3nt: TGTGCCAGCAGCCCCTTCGGGGGTTCCTCTGGGGCCAACGTCCTGACTTTC

v_gene: TRBV5-1
j_gene: TRBJ2-7
abundance: NA
d_gene: TRBD1
CDR3aa: CASTWGTGLLSYEQYF
CDR3nt: TGCGCCAGCACCTGGGGGACAGGGCTTCTCTCCTACGAGCAGTACTTC

v_gene: TRBV9
j_gene: TRBJ2-7
abundance: NA
d_gene: TRBD2
CDR3aa: CASSVGGSGTSYEQYF
CDR3nt: TGTGCCAGCAGCGTAGGGGGAAGCGGGACCTCCTACGAGCAGTACTTC

v_gene: TRBV5-5
j_gene: TRBJ1-5
abundance: NA
d_gene: TRBD1
CDR3aa: CASSWSGGGQPQHF
CDR3nt: TGTGCCAGCAGCTGGTCAGGGGGCGGGCAGCCCCAGCATTTT

v_gene: TRBV4-2
j_gene: TRBJ2-1
abundance: few
d_gene: TRBD2
CDR3aa: CASSQDINSGRVGGQFF
CDR3nt: TGTGCCAGCAGCCAAGATATCAATAGCGGGAGGGTTGGAGGGCAGTTCTTC

v_gene: TRBV2
j_gene: TRBJ1-5
abundance: NA
d_gene: NA
CDR3aa: CASNRLGVGQPQHF
CDR3nt: TGTGCCAGCAACCGACTGGGTGTCGGTCAGCCCCAGCATTTT

v_gene: TRBV5-5
j_gene: TRBJ2-7
abundance: NA
d_gene: NA
CDR3aa: CASSLAGGSYEQYF
CDR3nt: TGTGCCAGCAGCTTGGCCGGCGGCTCCTACGAGCAGTACTTC

v_gene: TRBV7-2
j_gene: TRBJ2-7
abundance: NA
d_gene: NA
CDR3aa: CASRLQGGALSDEQYF
CDR3nt: TGTGCCAGCAGGTTACAGGGTGGTGCCCTTTCCGACGAGCAGTACTTC

v_gene: TRBV7-8
j_gene: TRBJ1-1
abundance: NA
d_gene: NA
CDR3aa: CASSLVSGNTEAFF
CDR3nt: TGTGCCAGCAGCTTAGTATCAGGGAACACTGAAGCTTTCTTT

v_gene: TRBV24-1
j_gene: TRBJ2-7
abundance: NA
d_gene: TRBD1
CDR3aa: CATSDPGQGNYEQYF
CDR3nt: TGTGCCACCAGTGACCCGGGACAGGGGAACTACGAGCAGTACTTC

v_gene: TRBV7-2
j_gene: TRBJ2-2
abundance: NA
d_gene: NA
CDR3aa: CASSSGTYTGELFF
CDR3nt: TGTGCCAGCAGCTCCGGGACTTACACCGGGGAGCTGTTTTTT

v_gene: TRBV10-3
j_gene: TRBJ1-4
abundance: NA
d_gene: NA
CDR3aa: CAISESPGNNEKLFF
CDR3nt: TGTGCCATCAGTGAGTCCCCAGGGAATAATGAAAAACTGTTTTTT

v_gene: TRBV28
j_gene: TRBJ1-5
abundance: NA
d_gene: TRBD1
CDR3aa: CASSLGTGNNQPQHF
CDR3nt: TGTGCCAGCAGTTTAGGGACAGGGAACAATCAGCCCCAGCATTTT

v_gene: TRBV7-9
j_gene: TRBJ2-2
abundance: NA
d_gene: NA
CDR3aa: CASSLGWTVNTGELFF
CDR3nt: TGTGCCAGCAGCTTAGGTTGGACAGTGAACACCGGGGAGCTGTTTTTT

v_gene: TRBV6-5
j_gene: TRBJ2-6
abundance: NA
d_gene: NA
CDR3aa: CASRTGTGANVLTF
CDR3nt: TGTGCCAGCAGAACAGGGACTGGGGCCAACGTCCTGACTTTC

v_gene: TRBV2
j_gene: TRBJ2-7
abundance: once
d_gene: TRBD1
CDR3aa: CASTEGQGALEQYF
CDR3nt: TGTGCCAGCACGGAGGGACAGGGCGCCCTCGAGCAGTACTTC

v_gene: TRBV6-5
j_gene: TRBJ2-1
abundance: NA
d_gene: NA
CDR3aa: CASSSNRYNEQFF
CDR3nt: TGTGCCAGCAGTTCGAACAGGTACAATGAGCAGTTCTTC

v_gene: TRBV11-2
j_gene: TRBJ2-7
abundance: few
d_gene: NA
CDR3aa: CASSSYYEQYF
CDR3nt: TGTGCCAGCAGCTCTTACTACGAGCAGTACTTC

v_gene: TRBV5-1
j_gene: TRBJ1-1
abundance: NA
d_gene: TRBD1
CDR3aa: CASSPGDSRFTEAFF
CDR3nt: TGCGCCAGCAGCCCCGGGGACAGTAGATTCACTGAAGCTTTCTTT

v_gene: TRBV28
j_gene: TRBJ2-7
abundance: NA
d_gene: NA
CDR3aa: CASSLPGGSSYEQYF
CDR3nt: TGTGCCAGCAGCTTACCGGGGGGCAGCTCCTACGAGCAGTACTTC

v_gene: TRBV28
j_gene: TRBJ1-2
abundance: once
d_gene: NA
CDR3aa: CASSYGGGYGYTF
CDR3nt: TGTGCCAGCAGTTATGGGGGGGGCTATGGCTACACCTTC

v_gene: TRBV10-3
j_gene: TRBJ2-7
abundance: NA
d_gene: NA
CDR3aa: CAISVSGGYEQYF
CDR3nt: TGTGCCATCAGTGTTTCTGGGGGGTACGAGCAGTACTTC

v_gene: TRBV7-2
j_gene: TRBJ1-2
abundance: NA
d_gene: TRBD1
CDR3aa: CASSLDRGNYGYTF
CDR3nt: TGTGCCAGCAGCCTGGACAGGGGAAACTATGGCTACACCTTC

v_gene: TRBV5-8
j_gene: TRBJ2-1
abundance: NA
d_gene: TRBD2
CDR3aa: CASSPGTSIYNEQFF
CDR3nt: TGTGCCAGCAGCCCCGGGACTAGCATCTACAATGAGCAGTTCTTC

v_gene: TRBV3-1/TRBV3-2
j_gene: TRBJ2-5
abundance: NA
d_gene: NA
CDR3aa: CASSSLGSETQYF
CDR3nt: TGTGCCAGCAGCTCCTTGGGTAGCGAGACCCAGTACTTC